The 15 T cell receptor beta chains in this list originate from one sample, sequenced in a study of blood T cells in healthy people across ages. Primers used in a second PCR of about 6 to 11 cycles were a sample-barcoded 5' primer and a J-beta primer mix. TCRdb ran MiXCR on the 5' RACE reads and lists one entry per CDR3 protein. The data contain 600,000 to 800,000 distinct CDR3 sequences, over 40% of them seen just once; the ten biggest clones take up roughly 12%. Specimen: blood. These receptors were collected from a woman older than 75 in good health.

There are many counts of this clonotype. This sequence joins TRBV24-1 and TRBJ2-3, with D hard to call. The CDR3 has 14 amino acids. Germline V gene lookup returns CDR1 KGHDR and CDR2 SFDVKD. V was clipped by 5 bases and J by 0 bases, with 8 bases between them. In nucleotides, the CDR3 is TGTGCCACCAGTGGACGGAAGAGCACAGATACGCAGTATTTT. Translation: CATSGRKSTDTQYF.

This clonotype was seen ten or more times. This chain's CDR3 is CASSNTPPPLRPFYGYTF. DNA of the CDR3: TGTGCCAGCAGTAATACCCCACCCCCATTAAGACCTTTCTATGGCTACACCTTC. The chain recombines TRBV12-3 or TRBV12-4 with TRBJ1-2, with D unresolved. V gave up 5 bases and J gave up 4 bases, with 26 bases separating them. This CDR3 contains 18 residues.

Worth noting for this clonotype: A read error may explain this, as a much larger clone is one base away. The chain carries TRBV28 and TRBJ2-7; TRBD1 is a possible D gene (5 bases). There are 14 residues in the CDR3. The germline CDR1 and CDR2 sequences are MDHEN and SYDVKM. Trimming left V 5 bases short and J 2 bases short, with 13 bases between. CDR3 coding DNA: TGTGCCAGCAGTGTTATTAGGGGCACCTACGAGCAGTACTTC. Its translation: CASSVIRGTYEQYF.

CDR3 sequence: CASSIAGLNTGELFF. CDR3 nucleotide sequence: TGCGCCAGCAGCATAGCGGGGTTGAACACCGGGGAGCTGTTTTTT. The rearrangement uses TRBV5-1 and TRBJ2-2, with TRBD2 matching 8 bases. CDR3 size: 15 residues. The trim removed 4 bases at V and 1 base at J, leaving 3 bases unmatched. The V gene's germline CDR1 is SGHRS and CDR2 YFSETQ.

This clonotype is a singleton in its sample. V is TRBV5-1 and J is TRBJ2-1, with a tentative D call TRBD2 (6 bases). In germline, CDR1 is SGHRS, CDR2 YFSETQ. CDR3 length equals 12 residues. The CDR3 nucleotides are TGCGCGGAAAGACTAGGCGCCCATGAGCAGTTCTTC. Encoded protein: CAERLGAHEQFF.

As for this clonotype: This could be a read error, since a much larger clone is one nucleotide away. The chain is built from TRBV3-1 and TRBJ2-3; D gene ambiguous. The CDR3 is 14 amino acids. The germline V gene has CDR1 LGHDT and CDR2 YNNKEL (reference sequence). CDR3 region: CVSSQAPLTDTQYF. The DNA for the CDR3 is TGTGTCAGCAGCCAAGCACCACTCACAGATACGCAGTATTTT.

The chain employs TRBV9 and TRBJ1-2; D unclear. This CDR3 is built from 16 residues. Trimming left V 1 base short and J 5 bases short, with 18 bases between. The V gene's germline CDR1 is SGDLS and CDR2 YYNGEE. The chain's CDR3 is CASSVWQGSMPYGYTF. DNA for the CDR3: TGTGCCAGCAGCGTATGGCAAGGGAGCATGCCGTATGGCTACACCTTC.

The chain has TRBV6-2 or TRBV6-3 and TRBJ2-5; no reliable D call. CDR3 length: 11 residues. Between the trimmed V and J ends, which lost 10 bases and 6 bases, there was a span of 12 bases. Germline V gene sequence: CDR1 MNHEY, CDR2 SVGEGT. In DNA, the CDR3 is TGTGCCACCTCTTTTATGCAGACCCAGTACTTC. Amino acid sequence: CATSFMQTQYF.

V and J are TRBV13 and TRBJ2-5, with 9 bases fitting TRBD2. The V and J ends lost 5 bases and 11 bases, in that order; junction bases with no gene match: 9. There are 13 residues in the CDR3. Germline V gives CDR1 PRHDT, CDR2 FYEKMQ (reference sequence). The CDR3 bases are TGTGCCAGCAGCACTGGACTAGCGCGGGAGCAGTACTTC. This sequence encodes CASSTGLAREQYF.

This clonotype has a single count. The chain is built from TRBV20-1 and TRBJ2-3; perhaps D is TRBD1 or TRBD2 (5 bases each). The V gene's germline CDR1 is DFQATT and CDR2 SNEGSKA (reference sequence). The CDR3 is 14 residues long. Trimming took off 5 bases at V and 5 bases at J, with 17 bases between the two ends. The CDR3 region is CSAGYGGRLDTQYF. The DNA for the CDR3 is TGCAGTGCTGGGTATGGGGGTAGACTAGATACGCAGTATTTT.

Regarding this clonotype: With a much larger clone just one base away, this may be a read error. This chain uses TRBV20-1 with TRBJ2-3; D might be TRBD1 or TRBD2, each matching 5 bases. Deletions cut 7 bases from V and 2 bases from J, with 16 bases between. In germline, CDR1 is DFQATT, CDR2 SNEGSKA (reference sequence). The CDR3 contains 14 residues. The CDR3 region has the DNA TGCAGTGTCCTCCGGGACCTTAACACAGATACGCAGTATTTT. Translation: CSVLRDLNTDTQYF.

The chain has TRBV5-5 and TRBJ2-1, with TRBD2 as a possible D gene (6 bases). V was pared by 3 bases and J by 0 bases, with 10 bases between. CDR3 length: 15 residues. The germline CDR1 and CDR2 sequences are SGHKS and YYEKEE (reference sequence). CDR3 sequence: CASSSGVSSYNEQFF. The CDR3 DNA follows: TGTGCCAGCAGCTCGGGAGTCAGCTCCTACAATGAGCAGTTCTTC.

The chain carries TRBV20-1 and TRBJ2-7; perhaps TRBD2 as D (5 bases). The V gene's germline CDR1 is DFQATT and CDR2 SNEGSKA (reference sequence). The CDR3 is 14 residues long. Trimming removed 6 bases at V and 6 bases at J, with 21 bases between. CDR3 loop: CSARTRDLPSEQYF. The CDR3 coding sequence is TGCAGTGCCCGGACTCGAGACCTGCCATCCGAGCAGTACTTC.

A note on this clonotype: A single base separates this from a much larger clone, so it may be a read error. This chain connects TRBV29-1 to TRBJ1-2; D unclear. Trimming shortened V by 7 bases and J by 10 bases, and 16 bases separated the two germline ends. This CDR3 region has 11 residues. Germline lookup yields CDR1 SQVTM and CDR2 ANQGSEA. The CDR3 bases are TGCAGCGGTGTGGCCCCAAGCGCCTACACCTTC. Its translation is CSGVAPSAYTF.

This clonotype was seen only a few times. The rearrangement links TRBV5-1 to TRBJ1-3; the D gene is possibly TRBD1 (5 bases). V dropped 4 bases and J dropped 2 bases, with 16 bases sitting between them. The CDR3 extends over 16 amino acids. Germline CDR1 SGHRS, CDR2 YFSETQ. The CDR3 spells CASSEAGPSTGNTIYF. CDR3 nucleotide sequence: TGCGCCAGCAGCGAGGCGGGACCGTCGACTGGAAACACCATATATTTT.